Presented here are 17 T cell receptor beta chains from one specimen sequenced in a study of human T cells and chemical hapten exposure. Time point in this sample: healthy volunteer bleed at 2 weeks. Researchers extracted total RNA from unfractionated whole blood. TCRdb used MiXCR to reprocess the RACE reads, holding one entry per CDR3 protein. The table records under 95,000 distinct CDR3 sequences, about 8.8% of them present only once. The sequenced sample was whole blood. The receptors were gathered from a female donor in good health. Some clones in this sample may be carry-over from other donors' samples.

The chain employs TRBV28 and TRBJ1-6; 8 nucleotides agree with TRBD1. This CDR3 has 14 amino acids. V lost 7 bases and J lost 7; bases outside the gene matches: 6. Germline loops: CDR1 MDHEN, CDR2 SYDVKM. CDR3 loop: CASTLGQGNSPLHF. In DNA form, the CDR3 reads TGTGCCAGCACCCTTGGACAGGGCAATTCACCCCTCCACTTT.

The chain joins TRBV27 to TRBJ2-7; TRBD2 aligns across 9 bases. This CDR3 region has 14 residues. V dropped 6 bases and J dropped 5; count of bases not matched to a gene: 8. Germline V lookup: CDR1 MNHEY, CDR2 SMNVEV (reference sequence). The CDR3 protein is CASREPGLADEQYF. The CDR3 DNA sequence: TGTGCCAGCAGAGAACCGGGACTAGCTGACGAGCAGTACTTC.

This clonotype was observed at least ten times. The chain recombines TRBV6-2 or TRBV6-3 with TRBJ2-2; D possibly corresponds to TRBD2 (6 bases). Germline V gives CDR1 MNHEY, CDR2 SVGEGT. The CDR3 covers 15 residues. Trimming left V 7 bases short and J 2 bases short, with 14 bases between. In DNA form, the CDR3 reads TGTGCCAGCACAACCGGGACTCTCAACACCGGGGAGCTGTTTTTT. Protein product: CASTTGTLNTGELFF.

This clonotype was observed a few times. The chain couples TRBV5-1 to TRBJ2-5; perhaps D is TRBD1 or TRBD2 (6 bases each). The CDR3 length is 15 residues. The germline V and J ends were trimmed by 6 bases and 5 bases, with 20 bases remaining between them. The V gene's germline CDR1 is SGHRS and CDR2 YFSETQ. The CDR3 nucleotides are TGCGCCAGCAAGGTTTCGACCAAAGGGGGGGAGACCCAGTACTTC. It encodes CASKVSTKGGETQYF.

The sample holds many counts of this clonotype. The gene calls are TRBV20-1 and TRBJ2-3, with 10 bases identical to TRBD2. In germline, CDR1 is DFQATT, CDR2 SNEGSKA (reference sequence). J gave up 4 bases and V 5 bases, and 3 bases lay outside the gene matches. The CDR3 spans 13 residues. The CDR3 here is CSALAGGPDTQYF. The CDR3 nucleotides read TGCAGTGCTTTAGCGGGAGGTCCAGATACGCAGTATTTT.

This clonotype appeared many times. The chain joins TRBV20-1 to TRBJ2-7; the match to TRBD2 covers 15 bases. Germline V gene data show CDR1 as DFQATT and CDR2 as SNEGSKA (reference sequence). The CDR3 covers 20 residues. After removal of 7 bases from V and 0 bases from J, the junction contained 19 bases not matched to a gene. CDR3 loop: CSVRRPRGLAGGPSSYEQYF. DNA for the CDR3: TGCAGTGTCCGCCGGCCCCGGGGACTAGCGGGAGGCCCGAGCTCCTACGAGCAGTACTTC.

This clonotype was observed a handful of times. The chain recombines TRBV10-3 with TRBJ2-3; TRBD2 agrees at 8 bases. Germline CDR1 and CDR2: ENHRY and SYGVKD. CDR3 length equals 14 residues. Trimming took 6 bases from V and 3 from J; bases not matched to a gene: 5. CDR3 sequence reads: CAIRIGTRTDTQYF. In DNA, the CDR3 is TGTGCCATCAGAATCGGGACTAGGACAGATACGCAGTATTTT.

This clonotype was observed at least ten times. The chain uses TRBV29-1 and TRBJ2-5; D is ambiguous. Germline V CDR1 and CDR2: SQVTM, ANQGSEA. The CDR3 contains 13 residues. Trimming removed 4 bases at V and 4 bases at J, with 13 bases between. CDR3 amino acids: CSVVAPTGETQYF. The CDR3 DNA reads as TGCAGCGTTGTGGCTCCGACTGGAGAGACCCAGTACTTC.

This clonotype appeared a few times. Compared with germline, one end of the junction differs, possibly owing to a read error. The chain couples TRBV7-2 to TRBJ2-7; 10 nucleotides match TRBD2. This CDR3 is 12 amino acids long. In germline, CDR1 is SGHTA, CDR2 FQGNSA. The chain's CDR3 is CASSFSGLAPNF. The CDR3, as DNA: TGTGCCAGCAGCTTTTCGGGACTAGCGCCTAACTTC.

This clonotype was seen a few times. Here the CDR3 DNA reads TGTGCCAGCAGCCTGGGACTAGCGGGTCTCCCCTACGAGCAGTACTTC. It is translated as CASSLGLAGLPYEQYF. V gene TRBV7-2 combines with J gene TRBJ2-7, with TRBD2 matching 12 bases. Germline assignment: CDR1 SGHTA and CDR2 FQGNSA. The CDR3 covers 16 residues. V lost 5 bases, J lost 2 bases, and 7 bases stayed unmatched. The complete variable domain, with remaining parts taken from reference TRBV7-2 and TRBJ2-7, reads GAGVSQSPSNKVTEKGKDVELRCDPISGHTALYWYRQSLGQGLEFLIYFQGNSAPDKSGLPSDRFSAERTGGSVSTLTIQRTQQEDSAVYLCASSLGLAGLPYEQYFGPGTRLTVT.

The chain couples TRBV20-1 to TRBJ2-7; D is possibly TRBD2 (5 bases). Trimming shortened V by 0 bases and J by 2 bases, and 14 bases separated the two germline ends. CDR1 and CDR2 from the germline V gene are DFQATT and SNEGSKA (reference sequence). This CDR3 is built from 15 residues. The CDR3 coding sequence is TGCAGTGCTAGAGAAGGACTGAACAACCCCTACGAGCAGTACTTC. Translated, it gives CSAREGLNNPYEQYF.

This clonotype showed up just a few times. The genes are TRBV9 and TRBJ2-3; D gene unclear. Per the germline V gene, CDR1 is SGDLS and CDR2 is YYNGEE. This CDR3 region has 15 residues. Trimming took 0 bases from V and 2 from J, leaving 10 bases between them. In DNA form, the CDR3 reads TGTGCCAGCAGCGTAGGATCCACAGTCACAGATACGCAGTATTTT. Translated, it gives CASSVGSTVTDTQYF.

This clonotype occurred many times. The chain combines TRBV28 with TRBJ2-5, with no clear D. Trimming pared 6 bases from V and 1 base from J, leaving 12 bases between. The germline V gene encodes CDR1 MDHEN and CDR2 SYDVKM. The CDR3 is made up of 14 amino acids. This CDR3 reads CASRGQVFQETQYF. CDR3 in DNA: TGTGCCAGCAGAGGGCAGGTGTTCCAAGAGACCCAGTACTTC.

This clonotype was seen many times. The V gene is TRBV10-1, the J gene TRBJ2-5; TRBD2 agrees at 9 bases. The germline gives CDR1 WNHNN, CDR2 SYGVQD (reference sequence). The CDR3 has 17 amino acids. With V trimmed by 3 bases and J by 1 base, 9 bases remained unmatched. CDR3 protein: CASSETSGSTFQETQYF. CDR3 nucleotide sequence: TGCGCCAGCAGTGAAACTAGCGGGTCCACATTCCAAGAGACCCAGTACTTC.

This clonotype was picked up many times. The chain carries TRBV4-1 and TRBJ1-5; D remains ambiguous. V was shortened by 2 bases and J by 6 bases, with 11 bases between the two germline ends. The V gene's germline CDR1 is MGHRA and CDR2 YSYEKL. The CDR3 extends over 14 amino acids. The CDR3 DNA sequence: TGCGCCAGCAGCCAATCCCCGGCAGGTCAGCCCCAGCATTTT. Translated, it gives CASSQSPAGQPQHF.

This clonotype was detected only a few times. A read error may account for a junction end that differs from germline. J is TRBJ2-1 and V is TRBV3-1; the D is unclear. The CDR3 extends over 11 amino acids. The germline V gene encodes CDR1 LGHDT and CDR2 YNNKEL (reference sequence). In DNA form, the CDR3 reads TGTGCCAGCAGCCAAGATGTACGCCTGGTCTTC. Its translation: CASSQDVRLVF.

The chain links TRBV3-1 to TRBJ1-6; 11 bases fit TRBD1. The CDR3 is made up of 16 amino acids. V lost 4 bases to trimming and J lost 9 bases; unmatched junction nucleotides: 8. CDR1 is LGHDT, CDR2 YNNKEL, per germline (reference sequence). The CDR3 DNA is TGTGCCAGCAGCCCCGGGACAGGGGGATTATTTTCACCCCTCCACTTT. Protein: CASSPGTGGLFSPLHF.